This record looks at one TCR beta chain sequence and its context. Its binding antigen is unknown. No base-level quality is on record; no much larger clone is a single base apart. In the same sample, other DNA sequences code for this CDR3. These data originate in a study of shared clonotypes between healthy human individuals (dated by TCRdb to about 2020). Turning to the overall study: Three men and a couple of women, aged 18 to 49 years, made up the cohort. Per donor, three plates each were used for CD4 naive and CD4 memory, two for CD8 naive, and one for CD8 memory. Different laboratories and diverse techniques were used to prepare libraries and sequence TCR repertoires, to increase sequencing depth and limit assay-specific biases. To estimate repertoire size and how much clonotype sharing occurs between individuals, the study deeply sequenced the blood TCR repertoires of about five healthy adults. Leukapheresis yielded between about 0.94 and 9.5 billion PBMCs per donor.

Using the deep immunoSEQ assay, TCR CDR3 regions were amplified from genomic DNA by multiplex PCR. Genomic DNA extracted from each cell subset was distributed evenly over all wells of several immunoSEQ 96-well plates, and each plate served as one replicate. Each replicate PCR for sorted subsets received around 210 ng genomic DNA, equal to roughly 29,000 T cell genomes. Purified libraries were measured with a Qubit 3.0 fluorometer, size-checked on a Bioanalyzer 2100, and measured again with the KAPA Library Quantification kit. Each immunoSEQ 96-well plate was sequenced on its own single-read 150-cycle Illumina NextSeq 550 flow cell. The study's processing was this. Because the immunoSEQ output held only junctional sequences and lacked quality scores, the filtering could not match the filtering applied to full-length reads. To assign V/J genes and CDR3, sequences were annotated using PyIR, a Python wrapper for IgBLAST v1.9, with IMGT germline references. Any read was removed if the V/J assignment was weak (E-value above 1e-6), the CDR3 was missing, or the read contained stop codons, out-of-frame junctions, or ambiguous translated residues. V3J clonotypes were defined as sequences sharing an identical inferred V gene, J gene, and CDR3 amino acid sequence. Percentage overlap between repertoires was computed as shared unique clonotypes divided by the size of the smaller repertoire. Repertoire richness was assessed with RTK rarefaction, the Chao1 estimator, and Recon v2.1 estimates of unobserved clonotypes. Generation probabilities were computed with OLGA for all TCRbeta clonotypes obtained by the gDNA method from several donors. TCRdb mirrors the immuneACCESS table, restricted to in-frame sequences. Some clones are absent from its copies; in checked studies, under half trace to an unresolved V gene, and the reason for the others is unknown. V and J calls and clone size are those listed in that table; D and trimming were worked out from the DNA. Present in this sample are millions of clones, about 94% of which were seen just once. Roughly 1% of the sample comes from the top ten.

The CDR3 starts with the cysteine, ends with the phenylalanine, and has 14 residues. Solely the CDR3 DNA is kept, with 42 bases framed from the first base. Deletion took 5 bases off V and 0 bases off J, with a span of 11 bases between the germline ends. CDR1 and CDR2 are drawn from the germline V gene: MNHNS, SASEGT. CD8 naive samples consisted of CD45RO-negative cells that were positively selected for CCR7, yielding a CD45RA+CCR7+ population without TemRA cells. The donors were healthy, HIV-negative adults who had no recently reported acute infections or vaccinations. Every donor was a Caucasian adult residing in Nashville, Tennessee, USA. Blood was obtained by leukapheresis, after which PBMCs were separated by Ficoll-Histopaque density gradient centrifugation and cryopreserved in liquid nitrogen vapor phase. Analytical flow cytometry was used to check the purity and quantity of each magnetically sorted T cell population. Each sorted fraction had its genomic DNA isolated and then quantified by UV absorbance on a Nanodrop 2000c.

Broader findings and caveats from the paper: Pairwise subsampling led to the expectation that sequencing depth would affect the degree of clonotype sharing among donors. The genetic and exposure-history diversity represented was limited by the small number of donors. Across a few donors, around 5% of naive CD4, approximately 3.6% of naive CD8, 2% to 2.5% of memory CD4, and roughly 0.41% of memory CD8 clonotypes were shared. Naive subsets generally had larger estimated clonotype richness than memory subsets. Compared with non-shared clonotypes, clonotypes shared by all four sorted-subset donors had higher generation probabilities. Only blood was sampled, and tissue TCR repertoires likely differ from those in blood. Even with the large sequencing depth, rarefaction of the sorted-subset datasets indicated that sequencing was incomplete.

The source material was naive CD8+ T cells sorted from blood. The cell subset or site label for this specimen denotes: CD45RA+CCR7+. The receptor was derived from a man aged 18 to 35 in good health. The chain joins TRBV6-1 to TRBJ2-7; the D gene is tentatively TRBD1 or TRBD2, each matching 5 bases. This receptor carries the CDR3 CASSPRGNSYEQYF. The sequenced DNA is TGTGCCAGCAGTCCGAGGGGCAACTCCTACGAGCAGTACTTC.